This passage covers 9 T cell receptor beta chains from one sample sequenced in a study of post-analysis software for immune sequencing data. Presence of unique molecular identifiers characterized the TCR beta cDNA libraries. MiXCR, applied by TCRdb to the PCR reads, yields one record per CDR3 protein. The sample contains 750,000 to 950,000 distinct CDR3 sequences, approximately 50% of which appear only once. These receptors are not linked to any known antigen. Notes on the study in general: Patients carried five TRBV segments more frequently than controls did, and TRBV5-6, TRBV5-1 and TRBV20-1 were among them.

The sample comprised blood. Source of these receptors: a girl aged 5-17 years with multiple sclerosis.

CDR3 loop: CASSLDRGPTTEAFF. CDR3 coding DNA: TGTGCCAGCAGCTTGGACAGGGGGCCGACCACTGAAGCTTTCTTT. The V and J genes are TRBV7-6 and TRBJ1-1, with TRBD1 matching 11 bases. From germline, CDR1 is SGHVS and CDR2 FNYEAQ. The CDR3 is 15 residues long. V lost 3 bases, J lost 4 bases, and 4 bases stayed unmatched.

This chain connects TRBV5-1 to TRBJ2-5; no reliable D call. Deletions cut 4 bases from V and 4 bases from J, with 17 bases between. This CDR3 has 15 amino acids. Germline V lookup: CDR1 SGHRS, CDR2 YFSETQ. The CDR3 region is CASSIVPGSGETQYF. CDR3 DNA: TGCGCCAGCAGCATTGTCCCCGGGTCGGGAGAGACCCAGTACTTC.

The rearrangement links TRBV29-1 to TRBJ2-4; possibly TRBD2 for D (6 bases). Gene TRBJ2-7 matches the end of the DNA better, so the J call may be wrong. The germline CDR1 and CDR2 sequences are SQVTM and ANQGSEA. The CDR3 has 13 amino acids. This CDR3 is CSVEGDGGYEQYF. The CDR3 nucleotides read TGCAGCGTTGAAGGGGACGGGGGTTACGAGCAGTACTTC.

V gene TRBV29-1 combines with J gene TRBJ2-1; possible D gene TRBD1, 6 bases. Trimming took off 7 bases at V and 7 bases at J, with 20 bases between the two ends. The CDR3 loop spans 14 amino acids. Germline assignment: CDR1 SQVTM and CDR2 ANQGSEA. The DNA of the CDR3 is TGCAGCGCCGAGACAGGACCATACGGGAATGAGCAGTTCTTC. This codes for CSAETGPYGNEQFF.

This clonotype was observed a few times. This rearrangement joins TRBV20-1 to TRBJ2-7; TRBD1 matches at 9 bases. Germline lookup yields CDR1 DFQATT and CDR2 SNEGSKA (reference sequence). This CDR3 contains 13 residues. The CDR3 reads CSGAGQGTYEQYF. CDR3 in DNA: TGCAGCGGCGCGGGACAGGGAACCTACGAGCAGTACTTC.

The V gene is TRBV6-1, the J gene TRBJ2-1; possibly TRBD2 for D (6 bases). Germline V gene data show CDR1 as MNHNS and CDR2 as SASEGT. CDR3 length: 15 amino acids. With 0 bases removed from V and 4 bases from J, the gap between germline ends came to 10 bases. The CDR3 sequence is CASSEAIGTYNEQFF. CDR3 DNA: TGTGCCAGCAGTGAAGCGATCGGGACTTACAATGAGCAGTTCTTC.

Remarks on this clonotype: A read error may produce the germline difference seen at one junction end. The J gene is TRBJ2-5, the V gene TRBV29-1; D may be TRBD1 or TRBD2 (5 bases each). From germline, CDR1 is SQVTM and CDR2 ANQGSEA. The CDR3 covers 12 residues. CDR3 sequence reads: CSGEPGRETQYF. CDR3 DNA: TGCAGCGGTGAACCGGGGCGAGAGACCCAGTACTTC.

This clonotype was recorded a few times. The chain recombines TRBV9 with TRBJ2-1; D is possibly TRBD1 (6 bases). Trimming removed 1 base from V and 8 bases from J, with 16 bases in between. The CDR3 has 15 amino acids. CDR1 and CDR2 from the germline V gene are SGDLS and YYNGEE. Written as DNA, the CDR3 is TGTGCCAGCAGCGTAACCGGGATCCGACAGGATGAGCAGTTCTTC. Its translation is CASSVTGIRQDEQFF.

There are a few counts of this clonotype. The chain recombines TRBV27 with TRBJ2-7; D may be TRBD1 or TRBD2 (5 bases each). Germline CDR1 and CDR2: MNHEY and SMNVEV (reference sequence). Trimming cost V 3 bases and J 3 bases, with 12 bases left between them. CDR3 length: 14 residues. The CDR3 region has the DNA TGTGCCAGCAGTTTGGGACCCCAAGGCTACGAGCAGTACTTC. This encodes CASSLGPQGYEQYF.